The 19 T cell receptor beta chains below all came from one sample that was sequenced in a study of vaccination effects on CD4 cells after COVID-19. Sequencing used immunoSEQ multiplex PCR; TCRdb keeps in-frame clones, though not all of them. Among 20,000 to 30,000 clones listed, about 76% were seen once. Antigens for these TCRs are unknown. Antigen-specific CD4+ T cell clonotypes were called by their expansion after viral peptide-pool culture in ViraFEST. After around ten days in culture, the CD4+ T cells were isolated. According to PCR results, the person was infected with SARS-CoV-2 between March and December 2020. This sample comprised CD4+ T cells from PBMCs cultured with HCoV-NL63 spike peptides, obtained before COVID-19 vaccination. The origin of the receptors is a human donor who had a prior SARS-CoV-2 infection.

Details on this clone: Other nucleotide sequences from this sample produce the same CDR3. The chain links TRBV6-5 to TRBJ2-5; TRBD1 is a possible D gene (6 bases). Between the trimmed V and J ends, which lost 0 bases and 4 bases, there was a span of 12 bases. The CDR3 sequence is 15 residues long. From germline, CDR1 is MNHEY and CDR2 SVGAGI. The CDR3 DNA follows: TGTGCCAGCAGTTACTCAACAGGGAACCGAGAGACCCAGTACTTC. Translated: CASSYSTGNRETQYF.

The CDR3 bases are TGTGCCAGCAGCGTACTCCCGCAGGGAGGATCACCCCTCCACTTT. It encodes CASSVLPQGGSPLHF. The rearrangement links TRBV9 to TRBJ1-6, with D possibly TRBD1 on 5 matching bases. The ends were cut back, 1 base at V and 10 bases at J, with 15 bases in the middle. This CDR3 spans 15 amino acids. CDR1 and CDR2 from the germline V gene are SGDLS and YYNGEE.

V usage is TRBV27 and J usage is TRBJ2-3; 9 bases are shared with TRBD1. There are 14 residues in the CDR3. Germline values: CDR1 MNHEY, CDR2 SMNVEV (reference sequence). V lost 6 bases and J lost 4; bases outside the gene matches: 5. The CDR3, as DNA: TGTGCCAGCAGCTGGGACAGGGTCTCAGATACGCAGTATTTT. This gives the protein CASSWDRVSDTQYF.

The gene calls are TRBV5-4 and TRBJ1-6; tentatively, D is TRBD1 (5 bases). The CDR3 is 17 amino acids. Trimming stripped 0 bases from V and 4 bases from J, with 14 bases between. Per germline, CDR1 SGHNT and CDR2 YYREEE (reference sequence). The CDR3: CASSLAEGTRYNSPLHF. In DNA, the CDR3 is TGTGCCAGCAGCTTGGCCGAGGGGACCCGTTATAATTCACCCCTCCACTTT.

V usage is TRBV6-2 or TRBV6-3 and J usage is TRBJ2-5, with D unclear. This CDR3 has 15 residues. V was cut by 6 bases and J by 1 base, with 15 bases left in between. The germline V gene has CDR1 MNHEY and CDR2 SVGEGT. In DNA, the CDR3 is TGTGCCAGCAGCCTGAACTGGAGATTCCAAGAGACCCAGTACTTC. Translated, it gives CASSLNWRFQETQYF.

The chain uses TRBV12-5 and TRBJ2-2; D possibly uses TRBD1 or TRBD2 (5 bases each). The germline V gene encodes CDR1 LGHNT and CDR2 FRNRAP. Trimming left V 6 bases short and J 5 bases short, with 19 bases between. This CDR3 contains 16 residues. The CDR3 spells CASGLPPGSITGELFF. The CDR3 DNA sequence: TGTGCTAGTGGCCTCCCCCCAGGGAGTATTACCGGGGAGCTGTTTTTT.

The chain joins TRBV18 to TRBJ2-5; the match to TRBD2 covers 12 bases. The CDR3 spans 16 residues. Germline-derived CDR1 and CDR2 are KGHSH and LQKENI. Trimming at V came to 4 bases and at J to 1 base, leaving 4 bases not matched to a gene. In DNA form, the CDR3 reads TGTGCCAGCTCACATCTAGCGGGGGGGCCCCAAGAGACCCAGTACTTC. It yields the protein CASSHLAGGPQETQYF.

The CDR3 spells CASSPPSGRGTDTQYF. CDR3 in DNA: TGTGCCAGCTCACCACCTAGCGGGAGAGGCACAGATACGCAGTATTTT. The chain links TRBV18 to TRBJ2-3, with 9 bases that match TRBD2. Germline trimming cut 0 bases from V and 1 base from J; bases unmatched to any gene: 2. The length of the CDR3 is 16 residues. Germline loops: CDR1 KGHSH, CDR2 LQKENI.

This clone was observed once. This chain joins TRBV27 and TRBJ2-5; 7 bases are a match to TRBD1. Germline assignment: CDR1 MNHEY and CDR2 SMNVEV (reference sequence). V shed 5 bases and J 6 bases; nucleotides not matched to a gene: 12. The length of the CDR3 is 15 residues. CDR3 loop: CASSPTYRGHQTQYF. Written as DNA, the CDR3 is TGTGCCAGCAGTCCGACGTACAGGGGACACCAGACCCAGTACTTC.

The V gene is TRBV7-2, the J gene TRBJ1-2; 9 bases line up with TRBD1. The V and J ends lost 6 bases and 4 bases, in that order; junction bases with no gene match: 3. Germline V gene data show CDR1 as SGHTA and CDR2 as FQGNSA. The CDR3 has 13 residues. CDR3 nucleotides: TGTGCCAGCAGTAACAGGGGGCTCTATGGCTACACCTTC. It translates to CASSNRGLYGYTF.

The CDR3 sequence: CASSEGAWTGELFF. As DNA, the CDR3 is TGTGCCAGTAGTGAGGGGGCGTGGACCGGGGAGCTGTTTTTT. The genes are TRBV19 and TRBJ2-2; 7 nucleotides line up with TRBD1. CDR1 LNHDA and CDR2 SQIVND come from the germline V gene (reference sequence). The J segment lost 5 bases and the V segment lost 5 bases, leaving 5 bases of the junction unmatched. The CDR3 is 14 amino acids.

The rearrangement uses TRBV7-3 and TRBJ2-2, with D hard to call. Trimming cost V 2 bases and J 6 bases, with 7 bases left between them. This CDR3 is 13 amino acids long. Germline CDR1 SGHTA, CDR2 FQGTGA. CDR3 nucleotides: TGTGCCAGCAGCTTACTAGGATCCGGGGAGCTGTTTTTT. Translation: CASSLLGSGELFF.

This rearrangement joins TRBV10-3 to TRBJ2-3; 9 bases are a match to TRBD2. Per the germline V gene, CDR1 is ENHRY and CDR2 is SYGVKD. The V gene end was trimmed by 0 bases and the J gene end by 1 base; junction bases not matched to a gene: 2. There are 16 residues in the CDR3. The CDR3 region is CAISESEREGTDTQYF. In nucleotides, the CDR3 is TGTGCCATCAGTGAGTCGGAGCGGGAGGGCACAGATACGCAGTATTTT.

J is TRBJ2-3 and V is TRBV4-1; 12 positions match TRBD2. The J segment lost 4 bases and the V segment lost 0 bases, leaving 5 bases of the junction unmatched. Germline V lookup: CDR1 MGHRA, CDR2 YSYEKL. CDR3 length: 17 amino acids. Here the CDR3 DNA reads TGCGCCAGCAGCCAAGATAAGACTAGCGGGAGCGCAGATACGCAGTATTTT. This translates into CASSQDKTSGSADTQYF.

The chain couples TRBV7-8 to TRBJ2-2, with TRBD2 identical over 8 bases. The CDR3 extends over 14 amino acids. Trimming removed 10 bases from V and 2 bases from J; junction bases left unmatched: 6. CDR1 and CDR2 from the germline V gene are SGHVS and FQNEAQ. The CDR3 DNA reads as TGTGCCACCGCGACTAGCGCAAACACCGGGGAGCTGTTTTTT. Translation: CATATSANTGELFF.

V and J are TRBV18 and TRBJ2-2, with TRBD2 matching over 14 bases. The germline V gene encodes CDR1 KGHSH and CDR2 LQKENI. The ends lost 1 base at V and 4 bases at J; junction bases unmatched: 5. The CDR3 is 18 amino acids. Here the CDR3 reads CASSPLGLAGVGTGELFF. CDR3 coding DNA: TGTGCCAGCTCACCACTGGGACTAGCGGGAGTAGGCACCGGGGAGCTGTTTTTT. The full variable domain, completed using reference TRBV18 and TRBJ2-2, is NAGVMQNPRHLVRRRGQEARLRCSPMKGHSHVYWYRQLPEEGLKFMVYLQKENIIDESGMPKERFSAEFPKEGPSILRIQQVVRGDSAAYFCASSPLGLAGVGTGELFFGEGSRLTVL.

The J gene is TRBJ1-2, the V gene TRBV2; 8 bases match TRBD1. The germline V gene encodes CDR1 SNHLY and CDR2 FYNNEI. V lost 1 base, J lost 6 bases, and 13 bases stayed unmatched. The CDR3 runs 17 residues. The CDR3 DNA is TGTGCCAGCAGTGAAGTCAGGGGGCCCTCCGGGGGTCATGGCTACACCTTC. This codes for CASSEVRGPSGGHGYTF.

The CDR3 spells CASTGGGTSYNEQFF. For the CDR3, the DNA is TGTGCCAGCACCGGCGGGGGGACATCATACAATGAGCAGTTCTTC. The chain carries TRBV5-5 and TRBJ2-1, with TRBD2 matching over 8 bases. Germline CDR1 reads SGHKS; CDR2 reads YYEKEE (reference sequence). The CDR3 totals 15 residues. The ends lost 6 bases at V and 4 bases at J; junction bases unmatched: 9.

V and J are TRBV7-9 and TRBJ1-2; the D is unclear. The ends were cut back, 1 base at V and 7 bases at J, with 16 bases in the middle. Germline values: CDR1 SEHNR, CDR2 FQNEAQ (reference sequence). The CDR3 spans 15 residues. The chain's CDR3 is CASSLDLKGTAGYTF. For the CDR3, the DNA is TGTGCCAGCAGCTTAGATCTGAAGGGTACGGCTGGCTACACCTTC.